The 6 T cell receptor beta chains below were found in one sample sequenced in a study of technical replicates of blood from a few donors (dated by TCRdb to about 2017). The library was prepared using the immunoSEQ multiplex PCR assay. TCRdb stores this immuneACCESS table with in-frame sequences only. Part of the clones is absent; in the studies checked, under half of the shortfall reflects unresolved V genes, and no reason is known for the rest. This sample comprises approximately 9,000 clones, about nine tenths of them detected only once. Roughly 8.6% of the sample rests with the top ten. Sequenced: PBMCs. The receptors were sampled from a human donor in good health.

This clone has only one observation. The chain joins TRBV4-2 to TRBJ1-3; the D gene is possibly TRBD1 (5 bases). V gave up 4 bases and J gave up 2 bases, with 21 bases separating them. CDR3 length equals 18 residues. Germline loops: CDR1 LGHNA, CDR2 YNFKEQ. The CDR3 here is CASSLSSRGGIAGNTIYF. The CDR3, as DNA: TGTGCCAGCAGCCTGAGCTCTCGGGGCGGGATAGCTGGAAACACCATATATTTT.

V is TRBV7-8 and J is TRBJ1-4; no definite D call. Trimming left V 4 bases short and J 2 bases short, with 14 bases between. Germline V gene sequence: CDR1 SGHVS, CDR2 FQNEAQ. The CDR3 consists of 16 residues. CDR3 in amino acids: CASSSKRVRTNEKLFF. The CDR3 DNA follows: TGTGCCAGCAGCTCGAAGCGGGTGAGGACTAATGAAAAACTGTTTTTT.

The chain carries TRBV6-5 and TRBJ2-7; a weak D match, TRBD2 (6 bases). The V gene lost 6 bases and the J gene lost 2 bases, with 17 bases spanning the gap. The CDR3 has 15 amino acids. Germline CDR1 and CDR2: MNHEY and SVGAGI. The CDR3 sequence: CASRERGMQPYEQYF. The DNA of the CDR3 is TGTGCCAGCAGAGAACGCGGGATGCAACCCTACGAGCAGTACTTC.

V and J are TRBV19 and TRBJ1-1; D remains unclear. The CDR3 extends over 12 amino acids. Germline V gene sequence: CDR1 LNHDA, CDR2 SQIVND (reference sequence). Trimming stripped 5 bases from V and 1 base from J, with 5 bases between. The CDR3 reads CASSRWNTEAFF. Written as DNA, the CDR3 is TGTGCCAGTAGTCGGTGGAACACTGAAGCTTTCTTT.

The V call is TRBV28, the J call TRBJ2-7, with unresolved D. The CDR3 sequence is 11 residues long. V was pared by 2 bases and J by 7 bases, with 6 bases between. In germline, CDR1 is MDHEN, CDR2 SYDVKM. This chain's CDR3 is CASSLRREQYF. CDR3 sequence (DNA): TGTGCCAGCAGTTTAAGGCGGGAGCAGTACTTC.

The V call is TRBV28, the J call TRBJ2-7, with 8 bases aligning to TRBD2. With V trimmed by 1 base and J by 6 bases, 8 bases remained unmatched. Looked up from germline, CDR1 is MDHEN and CDR2 is SYDVKM. The CDR3 runs 15 residues. The DNA for the CDR3 is TGTGCCAGCAGTTTATCCGAGCGGGCGGGGGGCGAGCAGTACTTC. This codes for CASSLSERAGGEQYF.